This TCR beta chain was identified during a study of shared clonotypes between healthy human individuals. Study overall: Each donor's CD4 naive and CD4 memory cells filled three plates apiece, CD8 naive two, and CD8 memory one. Whole-study results and caveats: Generation probabilities of non-shared clonotypes were lower (relative to those shared by all four donors). Larger estimated richness was generally seen in naive subsets than in memory subsets.

Per the authors' pipeline: ImmunoSEQ gave junction-only sequences without quality scores, so filtering differed. The table came from immunoSEQ multiplex PCR; TCRdb's copy has only in-frame clones and leaves some out. V and J calls and clone size are copied from that table; D and trimming were computed from the DNA. The sample contains roughly 1.4 million clones, approximately 98.5% of which appear only once. V was clipped by 10 bases and J by 3 bases; unmatched bases: 9. This CDR3 contains 16 residues. Germline V gives CDR1 MDHEN, CDR2 SYDVKM. Regarding this clone: Antigen: not known.

The specimen was naive CD4+ T cells sorted from blood. Subset in this sample: CD45RA+ positively selected. The chain has TRBV28 and TRBJ2-5; 15 bases align to TRBD2. The source of this sequence is a man aged 25 to 40 in good health. CDR3 residues: CATKGLAGGLEETQYF. The CDR3 bases are TGTGCCACCAAAGGACTAGCGGGAGGGCTCGAAGAGACCCAGTACTTC.